These T cell receptor beta chains were read from a single sample in a study of CD8 T cells in Susac syndrome. TCRdb independently ran MiXCR on the immunoSEQ multiplex PCR reads; one entry per CDR3 protein. Of 330,000 or so distinct CDR3 sequences detected, 85% appear once; the ten largest clones hold roughly 0.21%. Sequenced input: CD8+ T cells from PBMCs. These receptors were taken from a human donor with multiple sclerosis. Each CDR3 is given with its conserved first and last residue. The order of the fields is J gene, clone size, V gene, D gene, CDR3 DNA, CDR3 protein. The D gene is left open where the match is weak. Clone sizes are given selectively: once, few, many, or a class where the clone is expanded.

TRBJ2-1,-,TRBV25-1,-,TGTGCCAGCAGTGAATTTCGGCAGGGAAACAATGAGCAGTTCTTC,CASSEFRQGNNEQFF
TRBJ2-7,-,TRBV29-1,TRBD2,TGCAGCGTTTGGACTAGCGGACGATGGGGCTCCTACGAGCAGTACTTC,CSVWTSGRWGSYEQYF
TRBJ2-5,-,TRBV19,-,TGTGCCAGTAGTATCCGCCAAGAGACCCAGTACTTC,CASSIRQETQYF
TRBJ1-5,-,TRBV12-5,-,TGTGCTAGTGCCCCGCCCAATCAGCCCCAGCATTTT,CASAPPNQPQHF
TRBJ2-3,-,TRBV28,TRBD1,TGTGCCAGCAGTCGGGACAGTAACACAGATACGCAGTATTTT,CASSRDSNTDTQYF
TRBJ2-7,-,TRBV7-9,-,TGTGCCAGCAGCCTTGGACGGTCGAACTACGAGCAGTACTTC,CASSLGRSNYEQYF
TRBJ1-4,-,TRBV29-1,TRBD1,TGCAGCGTTGAAACCCCAGGGGGGGGGAATGGTGAAAAACTGTTTTTT,CSVETPGGGNGEKLFF
TRBJ2-7,-,TRBV24-1,TRBD2,TGTGCCACCAGTGATAGGACTAGCGGGAGAGGCGAGCAGTACTTC,CATSDRTSGRGEQYF
TRBJ2-7,-,TRBV14,-,TGTGCCAGCAGCCCCCCCGGGGCGGGGGAGCAGTACTTC,CASSPPGAGEQYF
TRBJ1-1,-,TRBV19,-,TGTGCCAGTAGTATAGCGGCCCGGTCCACTGAAGCTTTCTTT,CASSIAARSTEAFF
TRBJ2-2,-,TRBV11-2,TRBD1,TGTGCCAGCAGCTTCCGGGACAGATTTTTTACCGGGGAGCTGTTTTTT,CASSFRDRFFTGELFF
TRBJ2-1,-,TRBV6-2/TRBV6-3,TRBD2,TGTGCCAGCAGCCTGACTAGCGGGTTCTCCTACAATGAGCAGTTCTTC,CASSLTSGFSYNEQFF
TRBJ2-7,-,TRBV5-6,-,TGTGCCAGCAGCTTGTCATCGAAGCAGTACTTC,CASSLSSKQYF
TRBJ2-1,-,TRBV25-1,TRBD1,TGTGCCAGCAGTGAGGGACAGGGTTACAATGAGCAGTTCTTC,CASSEGQGYNEQFF
TRBJ2-7,-,TRBV28,-,TGTGCCAGCAAAGTGGGATCTACCTACGAGCAGTACTTC,CASKVGSTYEQYF
TRBJ2-1,-,TRBV6-1,-,TGTGCCAGCAGTTCTAGCAGGGAGCAGTTCTTC,CASSSSREQFF
TRBJ2-1,-,TRBV4-1,-,TGCGCCAGCAGCCAAGAAAAGGGGACGTACAATGAGCAGTTCTTC,CASSQEKGTYNEQFF
TRBJ1-2,-,TRBV10-3,TRBD1,TGTGCCATCAGTGTGACAGGGATCCTGAGTGGCTACACCTTC,CAISVTGILSGYTF
TRBJ1-1,-,TRBV11-3,-,TGTGCCAGCAGCTTAGATCGACAGGTAATGGGCACTGAAGCTTTCTTT,CASSLDRQVMGTEAFF
TRBJ2-7,-,TRBV11-1,-,TGTGCCAGCAGCTTATCTACCGTGACCGCGTATAGGGGAGTCCCCTACGAGCAGTACTTC,CASSLSTVTAYRGVPYEQYF
TRBJ2-2,-,TRBV27,TRBD2,TGTGCCAGCAGTTACCTAGCGGGAGACGCAAACACCGGGGAGCTGTTTTTT,CASSYLAGDANTGELFF
TRBJ1-2,-,TRBV4-1,-,TGCGCCAGCAGCCAAGTCCTCACCCATGGCTACACCTTC,CASSQVLTHGYTF
TRBJ2-7,-,TRBV20-1,TRBD2,TGCAGTGCTAGTCATGCCGGGACTAGCGGGGGCGGCAGATCGGGTGAGCAGTACTTC,CSASHAGTSGGGRSGEQYF
TRBJ2-3,-,TRBV24-1,-,TGTGCCACCAGTGATCGACGCAGGGCTAGCACAGATACGCAGTATTTT,CATSDRRRASTDTQYF
TRBJ2-7,-,TRBV11-3,-,TGTGCCAGCAGCTTAGTGAAGTTTGGCGAGCAGTACTTC,CASSLVKFGEQYF
TRBJ1-2,-,TRBV15,-,TGTGCCACCAGCAGAGCTACAGGATCTAACTATGGCTACACCTTC,CATSRATGSNYGYTF
TRBJ1-4,-,TRBV11-1,-,TGTGCCAGCAGCTTAGCGGCGGTATGGCAGGGGCTCGGGTCTAATGAAAAACTGTTTTTT,CASSLAAVWQGLGSNEKLFF
TRBJ1-2,-,TRBV20-1,-,TGCAGTGCTAGAGCCGACTATGGCTACACCTTC,CSARADYGYTF
TRBJ2-7,-,TRBV27,TRBD1,TGTGCCAGCAGTCCAGACAGGGGAAGCGAGCAGTACTTC,CASSPDRGSEQYF
TRBJ2-1,once,TRBV15,-,TGTGCCACCAGCAGAGGGGTGTTAGAGCAGTTCTTC,CATSRGVLEQFF
TRBJ2-6,-,TRBV4-2,-,TGTGCCAGCAGCCCCAAGAGGGGAAGAAGGCGTTTGGTCTCTGGGGCCAACGTCCTGACTTTC,CASSPKRGRRRLVSGANVLTF
TRBJ2-7,-,TRBV5-4,-,TGTGCCAGCAGCCATGGCCCAAACTACGAGCAGTACTTC,CASSHGPNYEQYF
TRBJ1-2,-,TRBV19,-,TGTGCCAGTACCTCTCGTGACACGCCGTTTGGCTATGGCTACACCTTC,CASTSRDTPFGYGYTF
TRBJ2-3,few,TRBV6-2/TRBV6-3,-,TGTGCCAGCAGTACAAGGACGGTACTCACAGATACGCAGTATTTT,CASSTRTVLTDTQYF
TRBJ1-1,once,TRBV19,TRBD1,TGTGCCAGTAGCCGCGGTGGACAGGCCGTTGAAGCTTTCTTT,CASSRGGQAVEAFF
TRBJ1-2,-,TRBV6-5,-,TGTGCCAGCAGTTACGCAGGGGAGAACTATGGCTACACCTTC,CASSYAGENYGYTF
TRBJ1-1,-,TRBV27,-,TGTGCCAGCAGTTTAATTGCAGCGACAGGCACTGAAGCTTTCTTT,CASSLIAATGTEAFF
TRBJ2-1,few,TRBV4-3,TRBD2,TGCGCCAGCAGCCTTGGCTGGACTAGCGGGACGAATGAGCAGTTCTTC,CASSLGWTSGTNEQFF
TRBJ1-1,-,TRBV27,TRBD1,TGTGCCAGCAGGACAGGGTGGGGGAACACTGAAGCTTTCTTT,CASRTGWGNTEAFF
TRBJ1-2,-,TRBV7-9,TRBD1,TGTGCCAGCAGCCACGCACAGGGGGCGCTTCGTGGCTACACCTTC,CASSHAQGALRGYTF
TRBJ1-5,-,TRBV20-1,-,TGCAGTGCTAGACCATACCGACAGTCCGGAGCGGAACAGCCCCAGCATTTT,CSARPYRQSGAEQPQHF
TRBJ2-1,-,TRBV27,TRBD2,TGTGCCAGCAGTTTATCGTCTAGCGGGAATTACAATGAGCAGTTCTTC,CASSLSSSGNYNEQFF
TRBJ2-7,-,TRBV27,TRBD1,TGTGCCAGCAGTTTTCGGGACAGGGTCCCCGAGCAGTACTTC,CASSFRDRVPEQYF
TRBJ2-5,-,TRBV7-2,TRBD2,TGTGCCAGCAGCTTAGGATGGAGACTAGCGGGTCATCAAGAGACCCAGTACTTC,CASSLGWRLAGHQETQYF
TRBJ2-1,-,TRBV2,TRBD1,TGTGCCTCAGGGGGATACTACAATGAGCAGTTCTTC,CASGGYYNEQFF
TRBJ2-2,few,TRBV12-3/TRBV12-4,TRBD2,TGTGCCAGCAGACGTGGGACTAGTCCCACCGGGGAGCTGTTTTTT,CASRRGTSPTGELFF
TRBJ2-6,-,TRBV4-2,TRBD2,TGTGCCAGCAGCCAAGATTGGGGGGCTAGCGGGGCTACAGGGGCCAACGTCCTGACTTTC,CASSQDWGASGATGANVLTF
TRBJ2-3,-,TRBV30,-,TGTGCCTGGAGCAGGGCAGGGGGCACAGATACGCAGTATTTT,CAWSRAGGTDTQYF
TRBJ1-2,-,TRBV29-1,TRBD1,TGCGGCGTTGGAGAGGACAGGGGGGGGATCCCCTATGGCTACACCTTC,CGVGEDRGGIPYGYTF
TRBJ1-1,-,TRBV15,-,TGTGCCTCGGGTGAGGGGGGAGCCACTGAAGCTTTCTTT,CASGEGGATEAFF
TRBJ2-7,-,TRBV11-2,-,TGTGCCAGCAGCTTGTTAAGTCCGCACAACGCCTACGAGCAGTACTTC,CASSLLSPHNAYEQYF
TRBJ2-3,few,TRBV28,-,TGTGCCAGCAGTTTGGGGACCATCACAGATACGCAGTATTTT,CASSLGTITDTQYF
TRBJ1-6,-,TRBV27,-,TGTGCCAGCAGTTTACCATCCTATAATTCACCCCTCCACTTT,CASSLPSYNSPLHF
TRBJ1-1,-,TRBV7-2,-,TGTGCCAGCCACCGGGACAAGGGGGTCATGAACACTGAAGCTTTCTTT,CASHRDKGVMNTEAFF
TRBJ1-1,many,TRBV6-6,-,TGTGCCAGCAGTTACTGGGCTGAAGCTTTCTTT,CASSYWAEAFF